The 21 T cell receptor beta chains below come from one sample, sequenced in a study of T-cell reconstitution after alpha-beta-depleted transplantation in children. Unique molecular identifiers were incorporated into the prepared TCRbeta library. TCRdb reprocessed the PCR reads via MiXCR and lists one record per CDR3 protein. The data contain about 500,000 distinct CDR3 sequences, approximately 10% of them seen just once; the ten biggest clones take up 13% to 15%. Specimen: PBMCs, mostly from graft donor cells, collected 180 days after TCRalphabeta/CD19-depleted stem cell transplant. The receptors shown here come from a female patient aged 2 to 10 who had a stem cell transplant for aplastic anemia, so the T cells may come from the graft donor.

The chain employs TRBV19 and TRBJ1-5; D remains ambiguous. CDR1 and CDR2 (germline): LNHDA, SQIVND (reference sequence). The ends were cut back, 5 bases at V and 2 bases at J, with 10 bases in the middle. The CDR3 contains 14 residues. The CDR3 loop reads CASSVSRGNQPQHF. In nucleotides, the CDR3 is TGTGCCAGTAGTGTGTCACGTGGCAATCAGCCCCAGCATTTT.

CDR3 bases: TGTGCCAGCAGCTTAGCGCCTATCAACCGGGACAGAGAAGGGACCCAGTACTTC. This gives the protein CASSLAPINRDREGTQYF. The rearrangement uses TRBV7-2 and TRBJ2-5; the match to TRBD1 covers 7 bases. The ends lost 0 bases at V and 7 bases at J; junction bases unmatched: 17. This CDR3 comprises 18 residues. Germline CDR1 SGHTA, CDR2 FQGNSA.

Here the CDR3 DNA reads TGCAGCGTTGTGGGCGTATCCTACGAGCAGTACTTC. Protein: CSVVGVSYEQYF. The chain combines TRBV29-1 with TRBJ2-7, with D unresolved. Trimming cost V 4 bases and J 1 base, with 8 bases left between them. The CDR3 is made up of 12 amino acids. Germline V lookup: CDR1 SQVTM, CDR2 ANQGSEA.

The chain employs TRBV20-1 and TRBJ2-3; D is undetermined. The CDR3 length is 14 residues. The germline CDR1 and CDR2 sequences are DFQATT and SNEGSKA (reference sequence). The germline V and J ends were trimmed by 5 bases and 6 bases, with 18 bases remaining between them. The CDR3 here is CSAFFRFRVDTQYF. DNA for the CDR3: TGCAGTGCTTTTTTTAGGTTCCGAGTGGATACGCAGTATTTT.

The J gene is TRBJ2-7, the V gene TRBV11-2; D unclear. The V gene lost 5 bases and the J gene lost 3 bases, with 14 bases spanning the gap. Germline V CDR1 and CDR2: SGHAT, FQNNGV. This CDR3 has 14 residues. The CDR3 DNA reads TGTGCCAGCAGCCAGTCCCGGTGGGACTACGAGCAGTACGTC. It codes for CASSQSRWDYEQYV.

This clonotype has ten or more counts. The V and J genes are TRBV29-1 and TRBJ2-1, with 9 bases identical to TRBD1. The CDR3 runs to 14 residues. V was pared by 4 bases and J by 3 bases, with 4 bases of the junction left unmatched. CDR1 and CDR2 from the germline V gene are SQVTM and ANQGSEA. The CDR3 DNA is TGCAGCGTTGGGGAGGGACAGGGCTACAATGAGCAGTTCTTC. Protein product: CSVGEGQGYNEQFF.

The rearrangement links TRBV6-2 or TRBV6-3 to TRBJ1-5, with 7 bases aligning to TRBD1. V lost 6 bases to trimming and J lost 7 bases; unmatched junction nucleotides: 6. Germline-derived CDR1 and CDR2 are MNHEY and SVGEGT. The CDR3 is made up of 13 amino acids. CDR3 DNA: TGTGCCAGCAGACTGAACAGGGGCCAGCCCCAGCATTTT. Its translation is CASRLNRGQPQHF.

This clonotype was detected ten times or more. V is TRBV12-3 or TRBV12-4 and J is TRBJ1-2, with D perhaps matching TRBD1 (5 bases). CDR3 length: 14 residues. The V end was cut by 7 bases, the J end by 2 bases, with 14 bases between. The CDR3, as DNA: TGTGCCAGCAACCTGGACACATTAAACTATGGCTACACCTTC. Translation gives CASNLDTLNYGYTF.

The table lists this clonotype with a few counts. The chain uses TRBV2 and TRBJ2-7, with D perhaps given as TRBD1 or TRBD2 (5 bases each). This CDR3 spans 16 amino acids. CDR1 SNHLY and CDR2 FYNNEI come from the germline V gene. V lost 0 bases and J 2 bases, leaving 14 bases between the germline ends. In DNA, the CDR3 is TGTGCCAGCAGTGAAGCGCTTCAAAGGGGACCCTACGAGCAGTACTTC. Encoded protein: CASSEALQRGPYEQYF.

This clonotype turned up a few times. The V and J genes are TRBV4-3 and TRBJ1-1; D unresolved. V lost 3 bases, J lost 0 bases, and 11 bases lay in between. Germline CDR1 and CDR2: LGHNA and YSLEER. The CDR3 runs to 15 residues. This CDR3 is CASSQGTLLNTEAFF. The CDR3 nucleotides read TGCGCCAGCAGCCAGGGAACCCTTTTGAACACTGAAGCTTTCTTT.

This CDR3 reads CASSHYNEQFF. CDR3 coding DNA: TGCGCCAGCAGCCATTACAATGAGCAGTTCTTC. V gene TRBV4-1 combines with J gene TRBJ2-1, with D unclear. Germline assignment: CDR1 MGHRA and CDR2 YSYEKL. Trimming took off 3 bases at V and 4 bases at J, with 1 base between the two ends. The CDR3 contains 11 residues.

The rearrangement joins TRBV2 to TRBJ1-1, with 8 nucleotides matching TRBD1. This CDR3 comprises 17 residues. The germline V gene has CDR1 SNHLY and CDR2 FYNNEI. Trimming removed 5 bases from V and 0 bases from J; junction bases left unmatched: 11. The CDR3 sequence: CASSKRQGSFVNTEAFF. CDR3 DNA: TGTGCCAGCAGTAAACGACAGGGGAGCTTCGTGAACACTGAAGCTTTCTTT. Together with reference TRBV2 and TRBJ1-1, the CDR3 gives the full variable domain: EPEVTQTPSHQVTQMGQEVILRCVPISNHLYFYWYRQILGQKVEFLVSFYNNEISEKSEIFDDQFSVERPDGSNFTLKIRSTKLEDSAMYFCASSKRQGSFVNTEAFFGQGTRLTVV.

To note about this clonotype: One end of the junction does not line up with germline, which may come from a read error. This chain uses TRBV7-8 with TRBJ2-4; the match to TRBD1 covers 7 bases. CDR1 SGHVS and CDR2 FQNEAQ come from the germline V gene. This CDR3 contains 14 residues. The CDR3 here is CASSPGTAENIQYF. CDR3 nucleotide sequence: TGTGCCAGCAGCCCCGGGACAGCCGAAAACATTCAGTACTTC.

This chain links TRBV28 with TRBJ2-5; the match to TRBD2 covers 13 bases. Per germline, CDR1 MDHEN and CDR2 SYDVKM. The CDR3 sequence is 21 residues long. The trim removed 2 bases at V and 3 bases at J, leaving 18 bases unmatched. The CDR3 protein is CASSLNVGLAGVFGLKETQYF. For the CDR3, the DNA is TGTGCCAGCAGTTTAAATGTAGGACTAGCGGGAGTCTTCGGACTCAAAGAGACCCAGTACTTC.

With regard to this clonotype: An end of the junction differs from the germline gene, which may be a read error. The CDR3: CAISHRGDSNQPQHF. Written as DNA, the CDR3 is TGTGCCATCAGTCACAGGGGGGACAGCAATCAGCCCCAGCATTTT. The chain recombines TRBV28 with TRBJ1-5, with TRBD1 matching 8 bases. Germline V gene lookup returns CDR1 MDHEN and CDR2 SYDVKM. The CDR3 covers 15 residues.

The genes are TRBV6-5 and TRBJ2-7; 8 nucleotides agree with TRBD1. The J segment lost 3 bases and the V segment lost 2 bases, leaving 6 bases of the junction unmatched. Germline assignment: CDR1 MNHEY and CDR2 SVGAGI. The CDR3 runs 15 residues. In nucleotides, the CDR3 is TGTGCCAGCAGTTACGGGCAGGGGGCAGGCTACGAGCAGTACTTC. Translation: CASSYGQGAGYEQYF.

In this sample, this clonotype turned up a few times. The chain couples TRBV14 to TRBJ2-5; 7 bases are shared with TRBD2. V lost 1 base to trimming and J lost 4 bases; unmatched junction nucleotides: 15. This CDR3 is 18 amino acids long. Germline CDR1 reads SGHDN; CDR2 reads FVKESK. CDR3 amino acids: CASSQAAKSWEGRETQYF. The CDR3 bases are TGTGCCAGCAGCCAAGCTGCGAAGTCGTGGGAGGGCCGAGAGACCCAGTACTTC.

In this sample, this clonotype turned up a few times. The CDR3, as DNA: TGCAGTGCCCGAGGCAGAAGAGACGAGCAGTACTTC. This codes for CSARGRRDEQYF. The chain combines TRBV20-1 with TRBJ2-7; D ambiguous. This CDR3 comprises 12 residues. V was shortened by 6 bases and J by 5 bases, with 14 bases between the two germline ends. Germline V gene lookup returns CDR1 DFQATT and CDR2 SNEGSKA (reference sequence).

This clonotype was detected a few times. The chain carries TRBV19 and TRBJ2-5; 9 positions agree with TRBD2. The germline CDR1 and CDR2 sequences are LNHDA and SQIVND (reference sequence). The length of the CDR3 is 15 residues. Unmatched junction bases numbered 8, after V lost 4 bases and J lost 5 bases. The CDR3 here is CASSTRLAVRETQYF. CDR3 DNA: TGTGCCAGTAGTACCCGACTAGCGGTTCGGGAGACCCAGTACTTC.

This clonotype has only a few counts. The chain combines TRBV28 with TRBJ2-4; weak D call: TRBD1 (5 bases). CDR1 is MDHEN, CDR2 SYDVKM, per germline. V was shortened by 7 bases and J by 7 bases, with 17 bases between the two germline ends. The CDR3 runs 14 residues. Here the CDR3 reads CASTQQGRANIQYF. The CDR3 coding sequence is TGTGCCAGCACCCAGCAGGGCAGGGCCAACATTCAGTACTTC.

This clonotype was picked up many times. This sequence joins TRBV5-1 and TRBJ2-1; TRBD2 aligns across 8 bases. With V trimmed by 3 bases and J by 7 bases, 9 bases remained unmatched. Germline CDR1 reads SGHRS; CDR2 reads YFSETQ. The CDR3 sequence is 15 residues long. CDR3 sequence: CASSSRGTRRNEQFF. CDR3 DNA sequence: TGCGCCAGCAGCTCCCGGGGGACTAGACGGAATGAGCAGTTCTTC.